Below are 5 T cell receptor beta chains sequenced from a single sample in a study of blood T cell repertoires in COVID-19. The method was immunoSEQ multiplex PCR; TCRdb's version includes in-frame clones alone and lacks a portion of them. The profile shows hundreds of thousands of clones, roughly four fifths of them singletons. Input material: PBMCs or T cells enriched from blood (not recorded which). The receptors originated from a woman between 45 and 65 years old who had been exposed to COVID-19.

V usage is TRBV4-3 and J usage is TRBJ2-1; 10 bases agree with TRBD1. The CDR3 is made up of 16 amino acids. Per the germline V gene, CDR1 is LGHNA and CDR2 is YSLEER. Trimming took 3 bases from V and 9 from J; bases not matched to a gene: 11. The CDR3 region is CASSQYPGQGLVEQFF. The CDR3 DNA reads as TGCGCCAGCAGCCAGTATCCGGGACAGGGGTTGGTTGAGCAGTTCTTC.

The CDR3 nucleotides read TGTGCCAGCAGGAGTCCCTTCCGCACCGGGGAGCTGTTTTTT. It encodes CASRSPFRTGELFF. The chain joins TRBV6-5 to TRBJ2-2; no definite D call. V lost 6 bases and J 4 bases, leaving 12 bases between the germline ends. Germline loops: CDR1 MNHEY, CDR2 SVGAGI. The CDR3 is 14 residues long.

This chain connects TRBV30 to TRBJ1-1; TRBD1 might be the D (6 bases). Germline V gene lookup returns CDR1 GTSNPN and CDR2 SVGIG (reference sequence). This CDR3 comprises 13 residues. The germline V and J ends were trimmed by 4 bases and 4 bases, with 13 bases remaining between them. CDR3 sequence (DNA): TGTGCCTGGAACCAGCACAGGGCCACTGAAGCTTTCTTT. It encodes CAWNQHRATEAFF.

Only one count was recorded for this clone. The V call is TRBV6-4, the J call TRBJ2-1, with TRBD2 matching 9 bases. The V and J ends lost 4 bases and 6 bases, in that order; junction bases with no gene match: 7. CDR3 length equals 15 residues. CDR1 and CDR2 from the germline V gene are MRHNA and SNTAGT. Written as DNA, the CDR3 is TGTGCCAGCAGTGTTGCGGGGGGGTCCCGCAATGAGCAGTTCTTC. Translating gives CASSVAGGSRNEQFF.

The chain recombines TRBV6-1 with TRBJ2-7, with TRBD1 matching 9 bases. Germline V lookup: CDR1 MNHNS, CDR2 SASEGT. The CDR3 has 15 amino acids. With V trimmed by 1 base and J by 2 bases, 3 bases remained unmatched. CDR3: CASSEGTGVTYEQYF. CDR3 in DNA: TGTGCCAGCAGTGAAGGGACAGGGGTTACCTACGAGCAGTACTTC.